These 24 T cell receptor beta chains originate from one sample sequenced in a study of Ad26.COV2.S vaccination and SARS-CoV-2 variants. Here immunoSEQ multiplex PCR was the method, and the copy in TCRdb shows in-frame clones only, minus some. The profile shows about 420,000 clones, roughly 88% of them singletons. Treatment meaning: about 20 received Ad26.COV2.S at low or high dose, single or two shots; roughly 5 received placebo; per-sample allocation not given. Sample collection was performed on day 63 after the first vaccine or placebo injection. The sample in question was peripheral blood, obtained in a trial of Ad26.COV2.S vaccine versus placebo. These receptors were collected from a person between 18 and 60 years old who received the Ad26.COV2.S COVID-19 vaccine or a placebo.

This clone was recorded once. J is TRBJ2-2 and V is TRBV5-4; a weak D match, TRBD1 (6 bases). The CDR3 has 14 residues. With 2 bases removed from V and 6 bases from J, the gap between germline ends came to 11 bases. Germline V lookup: CDR1 SGHNT, CDR2 YYREEE (reference sequence). The CDR3 DNA reads TGTGCCAGCAGCTTAGAAGGGGGTCCCGGGGAGCTGTTTTTT. It translates to CASSLEGGPGELFF.

The CDR3 protein is CASSLRHRGRREKLFF. The DNA for the CDR3 is TGTGCCAGTAGTCTCCGACACAGGGGGCGAAGGGAAAAACTGTTTTTT. V and J are TRBV19 and TRBJ1-4, with 9 bases that match TRBD1. CDR3 length: 16 residues. Germline CDR1 and CDR2: LNHDA and SQIVND (reference sequence). V shed 5 bases and J 8 bases; nucleotides not matched to a gene: 12.

V and J are TRBV4-2 and TRBJ1-5; 9 bases align to TRBD1. After removal of 5 bases from V and 7 bases from J, the junction contained 12 bases not matched to a gene. This CDR3 spans 16 amino acids. Germline loops: CDR1 LGHNA, CDR2 YNFKEQ. The CDR3 DNA is TGTGCCAGCAGCGTACCCGGGACAGGGATGGTGCAGCCCCAGCATTTT. Protein sequence: CASSVPGTGMVQPQHF.

The V call is TRBV9, the J call TRBJ1-3; 9 bases are shared with TRBD1. With V trimmed by 4 bases and J by 4 bases, 6 bases remained unmatched. The CDR3 runs to 15 residues. Germline V gene sequence: CDR1 SGDLS, CDR2 YYNGEE. DNA for the CDR3: TGTGCCAGCAGCCCCACCGGGACAGGGGGAAACACCATATATTTT. Its protein product is CASSPTGTGGNTIYF.

The V and J genes are TRBV9 and TRBJ1-2, with 9 nucleotides matching TRBD1. The CDR3 spans 14 residues. Germline V CDR1 and CDR2: SGDLS, YYNGEE. After removal of 3 bases from V and 5 bases from J, the junction contained 5 bases not matched to a gene. Here the CDR3 reads CASSAAGTGYGYTF. The CDR3 coding sequence is TGTGCCAGCAGCGCAGCCGGGACAGGGTATGGCTACACCTTC.

This sequence joins TRBV2 and TRBJ1-2; D unclear. The germline V gene has CDR1 SNHLY and CDR2 FYNNEI. V lost 5 bases and J lost 5, with 9 bases in between. This CDR3 comprises 12 residues. The CDR3 DNA reads TGTGCCAGCAGTAGGACGCAGTATGGCTACACCTTC. This codes for CASSRTQYGYTF.

The rearrangement uses TRBV16 and TRBJ1-1; TRBD1 might be the D (5 bases). This CDR3 region has 15 residues. Germline CDR1 and CDR2: KGHSY and FQNENV. Trimming took 4 bases from V and 1 from J, leaving 13 bases between them. CDR3 sequence reads: CASSPYGGGNTEAFF. The CDR3 nucleotides read TGTGCCAGCAGCCCCTACGGGGGGGGGAACACTGAAGCTTTCTTT.

The J gene is TRBJ2-5, the V gene TRBV15; 13 nucleotides align to TRBD2. Germline V CDR1 and CDR2: LNHNV, YYDKDF (reference sequence). V lost 2 bases, J lost 3 bases, and 6 bases stayed unmatched. This CDR3 has 17 residues. CDR3 amino acids: CATSRQRGLAGKETQYF. Here the CDR3 DNA reads TGTGCCACCAGCAGACAGAGGGGACTAGCGGGGAAAGAGACCCAGTACTTC.

The chain is built from TRBV7-2 and TRBJ1-6; 7 bases line up with TRBD1. The germline V gene encodes CDR1 SGHTA and CDR2 FQGNSA. This CDR3 comprises 14 residues. J gave up 4 bases and V 4 bases, and 1 base lay outside the gene matches. The CDR3 region has the DNA TGTGCCAGCAGCTGGGGACAGTATAATTCACCCCTCCACTTT. Protein product: CASSWGQYNSPLHF.

The chain carries TRBV16 and TRBJ2-7; tentative D call: TRBD1 (6 bases). This CDR3 is 14 amino acids long. Germline values: CDR1 KGHSY, CDR2 FQNENV. V was shortened by 1 base and J by 7 bases, with 14 bases between the two germline ends. In nucleotides, the CDR3 is TGTGCCAGCAGCCAATTGATCAGGGGCGGAGAGCAGTACTTC. Its translation: CASSQLIRGGEQYF.

The rearrangement uses TRBV7-2 and TRBJ2-7; D is perhaps TRBD1 or TRBD2 (5 bases each). The CDR3 loop spans 14 amino acids. V lost 5 bases to trimming and J lost 2 bases, with 13 bases between them. CDR1 is SGHTA, CDR2 FQGNSA, per germline. This CDR3 reads CASSLDLGAYEQYF. CDR3 coding DNA: TGTGCCAGCAGCCTCGATTTGGGGGCCTACGAGCAGTACTTC.

The chain employs TRBV6-4 and TRBJ2-3; 13 bases are shared with TRBD2. V trimming: 2 bases; J trimming: 4 bases; junction bases outside the gene matches: 3. Germline-derived CDR1 and CDR2 are MRHNA and SNTAGT. The CDR3 spans 16 residues. This CDR3 reads CASSDATSGGPDTQYF. The CDR3 DNA reads as TGTGCCAGCAGTGACGCGACTAGCGGGGGGCCAGATACGCAGTATTTT.

The chain is built from TRBV15 and TRBJ1-4; the match to TRBD1 covers 10 bases. This CDR3 contains 17 residues. Per the germline V gene, CDR1 is LNHNV and CDR2 is YYDKDF (reference sequence). The V and J ends lost 2 bases and 2 bases, in that order; junction bases with no gene match: 5. CDR3 protein: CATSRRQGAWTNEKLFF. CDR3 in DNA: TGTGCCACCAGCAGACGACAGGGGGCGTGGACTAATGAAAAACTGTTTTTT.

The V call is TRBV24-1, the J call TRBJ2-2, with TRBD1 identical over 9 bases. V lost 4 bases to trimming and J lost 4 bases; unmatched junction nucleotides: 3. The CDR3 runs 15 residues. Germline CDR1 is KGHDR and CDR2 is SFDVKD. The CDR3 reads CATSDPGQGTGELFF. The DNA of the CDR3 is TGTGCCACCAGTGACCCGGGACAGGGCACCGGGGAGCTGTTTTTT.

The chain employs TRBV25-1 and TRBJ1-6; D unresolved. This CDR3 spans 15 amino acids. V lost 2 bases, J lost 5 bases, and 10 bases lay in between. Germline V gene sequence: CDR1 MGHDK, CDR2 SYGVNS. CDR3 loop: CASSEHGVHNSPLHF. DNA of the CDR3: TGTGCCAGCAGTGAACATGGGGTCCATAATTCACCCCTCCACTTT.

The chain is built from TRBV6-1 and TRBJ1-5; 8 bases are shared with TRBD1. Germline CDR1 is MNHNS and CDR2 is SASEGT. The CDR3 sequence is 18 residues long. The junction had 12 bases not matched to a gene; V was cut back by 2 bases and J by 3 bases. CDR3 bases: TGTGCCAGCAGTGAAAGGGCCAGGGGGCCAGCCTTCAATCAGCCCCAGCATTTT. Residues: CASSERARGPAFNQPQHF.

This clone was recorded once. The V gene is TRBV6-5, the J gene TRBJ2-1; TRBD2 matches 9 bases. This CDR3 region has 14 residues. Germline CDR1 MNHEY, CDR2 SVGAGI. V was pared by 7 bases and J by 9 bases, with 10 bases of the junction left unmatched. CDR3 sequence (DNA): TGTGCCAGCACTTTCGGGCGGGGGGGCCCTGAGCAGTTCTTC. Translation: CASTFGRGGPEQFF.

This sequence joins TRBV5-4 and TRBJ2-3, with 11 bases matching TRBD1. Trimming cost V 4 bases and J 2 bases; bases outside gene matches: 15. This CDR3 is built from 19 residues. The V gene's germline CDR1 is SGHNT and CDR2 YYREEE (reference sequence). The CDR3 DNA reads TGTGCCAGCAGCGGAAGGACAGGGGGCCCCCCTGCCTCCACAGATACGCAGTATTTT. Encoded protein: CASSGRTGGPPASTDTQYF. The full variable domain, in which reference TRBV5-4 and TRBJ2-3 provide the parts outside the CDR3, is ETGVTQSPTHLIKTRGQQVTLRCSSQSGHNTVSWYQQALGQGPQFIFQYYREEENGRGNFPPRFSGLQFPNYSSELNVNALELDDSALYLCASSGRTGGPPASTDTQYFGPGTRLTVL.

J is TRBJ2-2 and V is TRBV29-1; D is unclear. Germline CDR1 is SQVTM and CDR2 is ANQGSEA. V lost 7 bases to trimming and J lost 6 bases, with 12 bases between them. CDR3 length equals 12 residues. The DNA for the CDR3 is TGCAGCGGATGCCGGACGGCCGGGGAGCTGTTTTTT. Translation: CSGCRTAGELFF.

Points on this clone: Other DNA sequences in this sample translate to the same CDR3. The chain links TRBV5-1 to TRBJ2-7; D uncertain. The length of the CDR3 is 13 residues. From germline, CDR1 is SGHRS and CDR2 YFSETQ. The germline V and J ends were trimmed by 0 bases and 1 base, with 5 bases remaining between them. The CDR3 loop reads CASSLEGSYEQYF. The CDR3, as DNA: TGCGCCAGCAGCTTGGAGGGATCCTACGAGCAGTACTTC.

This CDR3 reads CASLGTVSYEQYF. CDR3 sequence (DNA): TGTGCCAGCCTCGGGACAGTCTCCTACGAGCAGTACTTC. The V call is TRBV2, the J call TRBJ2-7; 7 bases are a match to TRBD1. Germline CDR1 reads SNHLY; CDR2 reads FYNNEI. This CDR3 has 13 amino acids. Trimming removed 8 bases from V and 0 bases from J; junction bases left unmatched: 4. The whole variable domain, remainder taken from reference TRBV2 and TRBJ2-7, is EPEVTQTPSHQVTQMGQEVILRCVPISNHLYFYWYRQILGQKVEFLVSFYNNEISEKSEIFDDQFSVERPDGSNFTLKIRSTKLEDSAMYFCASLGTVSYEQYFGPGTRLTVT.

The chain has TRBV5-4 and TRBJ2-7; 11 nucleotides align to TRBD1. The CDR3 is 17 amino acids. From germline, CDR1 is SGHNT and CDR2 YYREEE (reference sequence). V shed 2 bases, J shed 3 bases, and the junction held 10 bases outside the gene matches. In nucleotides, the CDR3 is TGTGCCAGCAGCTTTCCAGACGCCGGGACAGGGGGCTACGAGCAGTACTTC. This gives the protein CASSFPDAGTGGYEQYF.

The rearrangement uses TRBV10-3 and TRBJ2-7, with D hard to call. The CDR3 consists of 15 residues. Germline CDR1 ENHRY, CDR2 SYGVKD. V was pared by 2 bases and J by 3 bases, with 14 bases between. This chain's CDR3 is CAISEGGPLLYEQYF. In nucleotides, the CDR3 is TGTGCCATCAGTGAGGGCGGACCACTACTCTACGAGCAGTACTTC.

V and J are TRBV6-2 or TRBV6-3 and TRBJ2-2; unclear D gene. This CDR3 is built from 15 residues. Germline V gives CDR1 MNHEY, CDR2 SVGEGT. The ends were cut back, 5 bases at V and 7 bases at J, with 17 bases in the middle. CDR3 in DNA: TGTGCCAGCAGTGACCCGGGCCCAAGGATCGGGGAGCTGTTTTTT. This sequence encodes CASSDPGPRIGELFF.